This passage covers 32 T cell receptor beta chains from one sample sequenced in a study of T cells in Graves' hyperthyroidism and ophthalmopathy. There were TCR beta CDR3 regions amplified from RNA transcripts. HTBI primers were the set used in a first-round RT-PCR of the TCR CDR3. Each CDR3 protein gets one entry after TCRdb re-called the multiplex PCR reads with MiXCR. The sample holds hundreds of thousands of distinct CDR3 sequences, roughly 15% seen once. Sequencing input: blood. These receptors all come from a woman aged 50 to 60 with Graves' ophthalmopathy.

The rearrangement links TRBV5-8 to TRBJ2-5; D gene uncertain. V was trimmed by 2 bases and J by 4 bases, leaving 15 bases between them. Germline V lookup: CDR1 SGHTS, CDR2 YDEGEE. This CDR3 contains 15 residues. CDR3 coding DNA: TGTGCCAGCAGCTTAGTAAAAGGGCCGGGAGAGACCCAGTACTTC. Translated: CASSLVKGPGETQYF.

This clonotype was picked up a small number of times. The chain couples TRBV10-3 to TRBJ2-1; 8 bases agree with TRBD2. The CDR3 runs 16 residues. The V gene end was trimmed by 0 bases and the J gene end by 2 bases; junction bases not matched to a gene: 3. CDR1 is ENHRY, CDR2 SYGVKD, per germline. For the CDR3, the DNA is TGTGCCATCAGTGAGTCCTCAGCGGGGGCCTACAATGAGCAGTTCTTC. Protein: CAISESSAGAYNEQFF.

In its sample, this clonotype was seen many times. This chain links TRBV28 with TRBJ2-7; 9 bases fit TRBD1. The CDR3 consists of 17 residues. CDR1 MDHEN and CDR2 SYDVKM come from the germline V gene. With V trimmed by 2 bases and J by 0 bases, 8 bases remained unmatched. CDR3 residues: CASSLPTGGRSSYEQYF. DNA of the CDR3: TGTGCCAGCAGTTTACCCACAGGGGGCCGAAGCTCCTACGAGCAGTACTTC.

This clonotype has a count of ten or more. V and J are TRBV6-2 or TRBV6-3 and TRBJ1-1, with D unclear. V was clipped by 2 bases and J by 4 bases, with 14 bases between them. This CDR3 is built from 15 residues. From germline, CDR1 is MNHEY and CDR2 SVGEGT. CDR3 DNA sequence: TGTGCCAGCAGTTACCTGGGAAAGGCGGCCACTGAAGCTTTCTTT. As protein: CASSYLGKAATEAFF.

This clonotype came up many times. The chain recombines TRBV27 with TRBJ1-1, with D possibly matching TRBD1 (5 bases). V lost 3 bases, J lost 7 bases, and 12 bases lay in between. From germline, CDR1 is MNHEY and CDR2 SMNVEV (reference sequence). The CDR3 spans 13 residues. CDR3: CASSFGAAREAFF. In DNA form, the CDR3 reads TGTGCCAGCAGTTTCGGGGCCGCTCGTGAAGCTTTCTTT.

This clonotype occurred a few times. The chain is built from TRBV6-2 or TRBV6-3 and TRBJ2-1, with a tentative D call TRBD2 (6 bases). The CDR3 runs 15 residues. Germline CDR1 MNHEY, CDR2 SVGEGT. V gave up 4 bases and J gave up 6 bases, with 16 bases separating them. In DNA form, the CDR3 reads TGTGCCAGCAGTTGGGGGATTCCCGGGGGCAATGAGCAGTTCTTC. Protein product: CASSWGIPGGNEQFF.

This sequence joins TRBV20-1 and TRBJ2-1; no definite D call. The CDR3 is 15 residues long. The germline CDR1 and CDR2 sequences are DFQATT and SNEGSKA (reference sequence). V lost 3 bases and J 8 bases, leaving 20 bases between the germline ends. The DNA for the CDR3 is TGCAGTGCTAGGCGATTACGTCCCGCGGTACATGAGCAGTTCTTC. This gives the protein CSARRLRPAVHEQFF.

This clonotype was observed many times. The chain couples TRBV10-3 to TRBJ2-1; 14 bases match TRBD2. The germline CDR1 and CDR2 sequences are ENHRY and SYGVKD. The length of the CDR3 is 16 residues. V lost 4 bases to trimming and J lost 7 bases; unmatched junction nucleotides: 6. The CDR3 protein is CAISATGTSGRNEQFF. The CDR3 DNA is TGTGCCATCAGTGCGACCGGGACTAGCGGGAGAAATGAGCAGTTCTTC.

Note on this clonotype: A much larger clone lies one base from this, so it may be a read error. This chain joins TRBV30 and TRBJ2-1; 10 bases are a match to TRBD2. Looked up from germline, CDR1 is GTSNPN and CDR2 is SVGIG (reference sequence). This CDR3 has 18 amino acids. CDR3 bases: TGTGCCTGGAGTGTAGGGAGGGTTAGCGGGAGGACCTACAATGAGCAGTCCTTC. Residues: CAWSVGRVSGRTYNEQSF.

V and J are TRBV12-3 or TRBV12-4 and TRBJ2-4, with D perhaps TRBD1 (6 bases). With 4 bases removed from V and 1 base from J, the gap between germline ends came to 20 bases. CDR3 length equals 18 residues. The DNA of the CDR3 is TGTGCCAGCAGTTCACAGGGACGCGTGGTGGTGGCCAAAAACATTCAGTACTTC. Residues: CASSSQGRVVVAKNIQYF.

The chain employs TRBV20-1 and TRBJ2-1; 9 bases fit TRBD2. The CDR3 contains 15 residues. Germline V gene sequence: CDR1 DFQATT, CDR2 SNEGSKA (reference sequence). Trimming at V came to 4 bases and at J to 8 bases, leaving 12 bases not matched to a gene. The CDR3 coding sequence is TGCAGTGCTACCTCCCTGGCGGGAGGGGGCCATGAGCAGTTCTTC. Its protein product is CSATSLAGGGHEQFF.

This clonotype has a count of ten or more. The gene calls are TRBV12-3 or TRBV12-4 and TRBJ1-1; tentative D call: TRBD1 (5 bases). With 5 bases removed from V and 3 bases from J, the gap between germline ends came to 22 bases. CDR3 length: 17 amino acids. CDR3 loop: CASSRSTWGVWDTEAFF. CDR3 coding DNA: TGTGCCAGCAGTCGCTCTACGTGGGGCGTTTGGGACACTGAAGCTTTCTTT.

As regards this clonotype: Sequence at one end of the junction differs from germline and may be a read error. DNA of the CDR3: TGTGCCAGCAGGGAAGGGACATCGTCCTTCTACGAGAAGTACTTC. Translation gives CASREGTSSFYEKYF. The genes are TRBV6-1 and TRBJ2-7; maybe TRBD1 (6 bases). The CDR3 totals 15 residues. Germline V CDR1 and CDR2: MNHNS, SASEGT.

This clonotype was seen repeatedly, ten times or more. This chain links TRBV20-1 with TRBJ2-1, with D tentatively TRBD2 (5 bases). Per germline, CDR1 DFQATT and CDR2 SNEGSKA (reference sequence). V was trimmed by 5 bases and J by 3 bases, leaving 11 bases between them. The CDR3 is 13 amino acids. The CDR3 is CSASPGVYNEQFF. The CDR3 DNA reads TGCAGTGCTTCCCCCGGGGTCTACAATGAGCAGTTCTTC.

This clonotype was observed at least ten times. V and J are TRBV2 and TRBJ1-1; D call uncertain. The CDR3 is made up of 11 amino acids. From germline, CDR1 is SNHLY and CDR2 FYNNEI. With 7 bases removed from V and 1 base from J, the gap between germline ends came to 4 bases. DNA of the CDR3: TGTGCCAGCAACCCGAACACTGAAGCTTTCTTT. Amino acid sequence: CASNPNTEAFF.

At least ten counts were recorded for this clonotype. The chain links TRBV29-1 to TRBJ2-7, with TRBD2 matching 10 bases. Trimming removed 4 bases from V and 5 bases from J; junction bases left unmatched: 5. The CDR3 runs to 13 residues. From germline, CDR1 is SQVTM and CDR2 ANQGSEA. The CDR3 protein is CSVGTSGSDEQYF. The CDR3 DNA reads TGCAGCGTTGGGACTAGCGGTTCGGACGAGCAGTACTTC.

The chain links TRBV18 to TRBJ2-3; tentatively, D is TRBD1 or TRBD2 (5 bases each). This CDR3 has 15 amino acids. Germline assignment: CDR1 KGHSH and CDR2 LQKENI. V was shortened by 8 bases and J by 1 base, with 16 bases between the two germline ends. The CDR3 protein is CASKLYGGGTDTQYF. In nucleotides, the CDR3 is TGTGCCAGCAAGTTATATGGGGGAGGCACAGATACGCAGTATTTT.

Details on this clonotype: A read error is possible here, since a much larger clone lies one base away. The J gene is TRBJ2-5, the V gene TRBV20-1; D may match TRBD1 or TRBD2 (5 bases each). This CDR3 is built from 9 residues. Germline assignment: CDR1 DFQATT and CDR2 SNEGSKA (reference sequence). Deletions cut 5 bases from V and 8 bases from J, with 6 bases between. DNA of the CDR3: TGCAGTGCTTGGGACACCCAGTACTTC. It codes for CSAWDTQYF.

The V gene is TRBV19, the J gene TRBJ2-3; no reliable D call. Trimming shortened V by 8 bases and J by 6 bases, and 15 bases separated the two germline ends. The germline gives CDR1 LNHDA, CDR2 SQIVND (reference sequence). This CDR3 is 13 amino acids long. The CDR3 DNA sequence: TGTGCCAGTTCCGCCAGGAGTGGGGATACGCAGTATTTT. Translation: CASSARSGDTQYF. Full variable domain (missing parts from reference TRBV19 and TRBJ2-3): DGGITQSPKYLFRKEGQNVTLSCEQNLNHDAMYWYRQDPGQGLRLIYYSQIVNDFQKGDIAEGYSVSREKKESFPLTVTSAQKNPTAFYLCASSARSGDTQYFGPGTRLTVL.

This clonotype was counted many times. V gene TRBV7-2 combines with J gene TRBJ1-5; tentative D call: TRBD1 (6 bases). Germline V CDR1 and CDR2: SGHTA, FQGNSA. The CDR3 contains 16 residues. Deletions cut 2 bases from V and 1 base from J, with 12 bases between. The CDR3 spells CASSLLGGRSNQPQHF. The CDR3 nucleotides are TGTGCCAGCAGCTTATTAGGGGGGAGAAGCAATCAGCCCCAGCATTTT.

CDR3 bases: TGTGCCAGCTCACCTGGGCGAGAGTTTAGGGGAAGTCAGCCCCAGCATTTT. Its protein product is CASSPGREFRGSQPQHF. The chain has TRBV18 and TRBJ1-5; maybe TRBD1 (5 bases). Between the trimmed V and J ends, which lost 3 bases and 6 bases, there was a span of 21 bases. In germline, CDR1 is KGHSH, CDR2 LQKENI. This CDR3 has 17 residues.

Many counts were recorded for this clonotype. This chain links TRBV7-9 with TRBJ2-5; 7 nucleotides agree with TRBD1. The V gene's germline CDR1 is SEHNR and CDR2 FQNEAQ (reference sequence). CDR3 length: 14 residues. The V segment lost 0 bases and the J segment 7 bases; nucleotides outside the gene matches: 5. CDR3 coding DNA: TGTGCCAGCAGCTTAGCGAACAGGGGCGGGACCCAGTACTTC. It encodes CASSLANRGGTQYF.

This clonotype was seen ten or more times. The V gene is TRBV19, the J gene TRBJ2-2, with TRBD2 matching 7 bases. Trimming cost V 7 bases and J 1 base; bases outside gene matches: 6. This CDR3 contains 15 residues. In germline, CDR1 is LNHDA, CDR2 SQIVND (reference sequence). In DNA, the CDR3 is TGTGCCAGTAAGATGGGACTACAGAACACCGGGGAGCTGTTTTTT. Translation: CASKMGLQNTGELFF.

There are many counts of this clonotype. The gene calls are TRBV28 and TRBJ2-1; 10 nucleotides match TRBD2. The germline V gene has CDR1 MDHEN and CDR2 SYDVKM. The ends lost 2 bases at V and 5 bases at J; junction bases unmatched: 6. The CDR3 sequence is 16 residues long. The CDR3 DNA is TGTGCCAGCAGTTTAATCCTAGCGGGAGCTGACAATGAGCAGTTCTTC. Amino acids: CASSLILAGADNEQFF.

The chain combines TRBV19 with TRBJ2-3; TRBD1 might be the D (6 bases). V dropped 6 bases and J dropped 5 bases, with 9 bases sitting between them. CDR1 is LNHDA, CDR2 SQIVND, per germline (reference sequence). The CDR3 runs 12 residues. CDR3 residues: CASRVGGDTQYF. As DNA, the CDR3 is TGTGCCAGTAGGGTAGGGGGAGATACGCAGTATTTT.

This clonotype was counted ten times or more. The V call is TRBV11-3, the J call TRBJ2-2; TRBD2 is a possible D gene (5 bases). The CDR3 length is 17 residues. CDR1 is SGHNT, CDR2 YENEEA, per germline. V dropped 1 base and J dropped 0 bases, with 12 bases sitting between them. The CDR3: CASSLGGGPANTGELFF. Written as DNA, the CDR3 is TGTGCCAGCAGCTTAGGTGGCGGGCCTGCGAACACCGGGGAGCTGTTTTTT.

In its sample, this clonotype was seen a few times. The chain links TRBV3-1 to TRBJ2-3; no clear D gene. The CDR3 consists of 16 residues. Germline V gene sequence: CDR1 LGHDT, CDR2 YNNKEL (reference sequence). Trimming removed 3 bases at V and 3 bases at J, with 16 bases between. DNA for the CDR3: TGTGCCAGCAGCCATCCAGCCGGGCCGTCGACAGATACGCAGTATTTT. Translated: CASSHPAGPSTDTQYF.

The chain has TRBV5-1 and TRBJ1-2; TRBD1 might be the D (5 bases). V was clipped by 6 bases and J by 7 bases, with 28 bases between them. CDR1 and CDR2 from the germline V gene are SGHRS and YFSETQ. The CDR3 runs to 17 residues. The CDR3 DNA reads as TGCGCCAGCACCCAGGACATTCCCTACGAGGGTGGAAGTGGCTACACCTTC. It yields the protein CASTQDIPYEGGSGYTF.

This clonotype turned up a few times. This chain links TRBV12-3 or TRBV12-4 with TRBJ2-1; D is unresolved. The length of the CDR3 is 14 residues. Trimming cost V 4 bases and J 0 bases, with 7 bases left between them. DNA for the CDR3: TGTGCCAGCAGTTCTGGCGACTCCTACAATGAGCAGTTCTTC. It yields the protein CASSSGDSYNEQFF.

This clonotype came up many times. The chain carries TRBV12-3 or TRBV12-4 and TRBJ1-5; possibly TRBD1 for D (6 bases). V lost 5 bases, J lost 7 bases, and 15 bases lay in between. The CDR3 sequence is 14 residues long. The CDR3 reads CASSPPTGRQPQHF. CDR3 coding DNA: TGTGCCAGCAGTCCTCCAACAGGGAGACAGCCCCAGCATTTT.

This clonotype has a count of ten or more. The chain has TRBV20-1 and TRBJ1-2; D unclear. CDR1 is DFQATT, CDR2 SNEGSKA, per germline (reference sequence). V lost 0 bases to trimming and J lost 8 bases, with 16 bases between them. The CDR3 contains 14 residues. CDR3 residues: CSARDPAADGGYTF. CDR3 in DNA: TGCAGTGCTAGAGATCCGGCGGCGGATGGGGGCTACACCTTC.

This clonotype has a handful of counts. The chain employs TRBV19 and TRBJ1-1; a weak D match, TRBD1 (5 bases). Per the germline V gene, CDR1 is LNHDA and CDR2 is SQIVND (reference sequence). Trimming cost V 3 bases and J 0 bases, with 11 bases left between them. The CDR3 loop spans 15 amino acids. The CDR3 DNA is TGTGCCAGTAGTATGAGGGCGGGGGTGAACACTGAAGCTTTCTTT. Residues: CASSMRAGVNTEAFF. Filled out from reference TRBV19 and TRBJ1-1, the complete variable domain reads DGGITQSPKYLFRKEGQNVTLSCEQNLNHDAMYWYRQDPGQGLRLIYYSQIVNDFQKGDIAEGYSVSREKKESFPLTVTSAQKNPTAFYLCASSMRAGVNTEAFFGQGTRLTVV.